Below, 3 T cell receptor beta chains from the same sample are listed, as sequenced in a study of blood T cell repertoires in COVID-19. TCRdb's table, derived via immunoSEQ multiplex PCR, lists solely in-frame clones and lacks some. Here the sample spans 400,000 or so clones, roughly 86% being singletons. The sample consisted of PBMCs or T cells enriched from blood (not recorded which). All receptors derive from a woman aged 40 to 50 with acute COVID-19.

The rearrangement uses TRBV7-6 and TRBJ2-7; maybe TRBD1 (7 bases). The germline V and J ends were trimmed by 5 bases and 3 bases, with 14 bases remaining between them. The CDR3 extends over 14 amino acids. From germline, CDR1 is SGHVS and CDR2 FNYEAQ. Written as DNA, the CDR3 is TGTGCCAGCAGCCCGCAGGGGGGACTCTACGAGCAGTACTTC. It encodes CASSPQGGLYEQYF.

The chain uses TRBV10-3 and TRBJ1-1; no firm D call. The CDR3 is 14 residues long. Trimming pared 2 bases from V and 5 bases from J, leaving 12 bases between. CDR1 and CDR2 (germline): ENHRY, SYGVKD. CDR3 region: CAISEPPAGTEAFF. In DNA form, the CDR3 reads TGTGCCATCAGTGAGCCGCCGGCGGGGACTGAAGCTTTCTTT.

This clone was detected only a few times. This sequence joins TRBV30 and TRBJ1-6; D is perhaps TRBD1 (5 bases). Germline CDR1 reads GTSNPN; CDR2 reads SVGIG (reference sequence). The CDR3 runs to 13 residues. Trimming took 5 bases from V and 6 from J, leaving 11 bases between them. The CDR3 bases are TGTGCCTGGGCCGGACAAAGTAATTCACCCCTCCACTTT. This translates into CAWAGQSNSPLHF.